These T cell receptor beta chains were read from a single sample in a study of blood T cell repertoires in COVID-19. This table comes from immunoSEQ multiplex PCR, and its TCRdb copy is limited to in-frame clones, with some not included. The sample carries roughly 310,000 clones, around nine tenths recorded once. Sequenced sample: PBMCs or T cells enriched from blood (not recorded which). The origin of the receptors is a woman aged 40 to 50 who had recovered from COVID-19. CDR3s include the opening cysteine and the closing phenylalanine or tryptophan. The D gene is left open where the match is weak. Not all rows give a size; the values are once, few, many and, for expanded clones, a class.

TRBJ1-6 | . | 19 | TRBD1 | TRBV4-3 | TGCGCCAGCAGCCAAGATTGGGCGACAGGGAGCTCCTATAATTCACCCCTCCACTTT | CASSQDWATGSSYNSPLHF
TRBJ2-7 | . | 13 | . | TRBV5-6 | TGTGCCAGCAGCAAAGAACGGGGATACGAGCAGTACTTC | CASSKERGYEQYF
TRBJ2-3 | once | 18 | . | TRBV15 | TGTGCCACCAGCAGAACCTCACCGCCGTGGGGCTACTCAGATACGCAGTATTTT | CATSRTSPPWGYSDTQYF
TRBJ1-2 | once | 14 | . | TRBV4-1 | TGCGCCAGCAGCCTCGGTTCAGGAAACTATGGCTACACCTTC | CASSLGSGNYGYTF
TRBJ2-3 | . | 15 | TRBD1 | TRBV9 | TGTGCCAGCAGCGTAGCTACAGGGACAGCAGATACGCAGTATTTT | CASSVATGTADTQYF
TRBJ1-1 | . | 13 | . | TRBV4-3 | TGCGCCAGCAGCCACAGGGGTGAGACTGAAGCTTTCTTT | CASSHRGETEAFF
TRBJ2-3 | few | 17 | TRBD2 | TRBV10-1 | TGCGCCAGCAGTGAGAGCGGGAGAACGTACGGCACAGATACGCAGTATTTT | CASSESGRTYGTDTQYF
TRBJ1-5 | . | 14 | . | TRBV9 | TGTGCCAGCAGCAAGACAGACTCCAATCAGCCCCAGCATTTT | CASSKTDSNQPQHF
TRBJ1-2 | . | 11 | . | TRBV28 | TGTGCCAGTGGCGGGGGCATGGGCTACACCTTC | CASGGGMGYTF
TRBJ2-3 | . | 17 | . | TRBV5-1 | TGCGCCAGCAGCTTGGCCGGAGCAGGGAAAGGGACAGATACGCAGTATTTT | CASSLAGAGKGTDTQYF
TRBJ2-1 | . | 15 | TRBD2 | TRBV4-3 | TGCGCCAGCAGCCAAGGGACTAGCGACTACAATGAGCAGTTCTTC | CASSQGTSDYNEQFF
TRBJ1-2 | once | 13 | . | TRBV6-5 | TGTGCCAGCATAAGGGGCCCTAACTATGGCTACACCTTC | CASIRGPNYGYTF
TRBJ2-5 | . | 14 | . | TRBV14 | TGTGCCAGCAGCCAAGATGGCAGGCAAGAGACCCAGTACTTC | CASSQDGRQETQYF
TRBJ1-2 | . | 13 | TRBD1 | TRBV30 | TGTGCCTGGACTCTCAGGGGGATTTATGGCTACACCTTC | CAWTLRGIYGYTF
TRBJ1-2 | . | 13 | TRBD1 | TRBV19 | TGTGCCAGTAGGGGACAGTTTAACTATGGCTACACCTTC | CASRGQFNYGYTF
TRBJ1-1 | . | 15 | TRBD1 | TRBV11-2 | TGTGCCAGCAGCTACCTAAGACAGGGTAATACTGAAGCTTTCTTT | CASSYLRQGNTEAFF
TRBJ1-6 | . | 13 | . | TRBV18 | TGTGCCAGCTCACCATGGGGGGATTCACCCCTCCACTTT | CASSPWGDSPLHF
TRBJ2-1 | . | 15 | . | TRBV9 | TGTGCCAGCAGCGTAGAGGGACATATTAACAATGAGCAGTTCTTC | CASSVEGHINNEQFF
TRBJ1-3 | once | 13 | . | TRBV5-4 | TGTGCCAGCAGCTTGGAGGGGGTAAACACCATATATTTT | CASSLEGVNTIYF
TRBJ1-1 | . | 13 | TRBD1 | TRBV3-1/TRBV3-2 | TGTGCCAGCACCACAGGGGGCGACACTGAAGCTTTCTTT | CASTTGGDTEAFF
TRBJ1-1 | . | 12 | . | TRBV5-6 | TGTGCCAGCAGCTTGCCCGTCGGTGAAGCTTTCTTT | CASSLPVGEAFF
TRBJ1-4 | . | 14 | TRBD1 | TRBV6-2/TRBV6-3 | TGTGCCAGCAGTGTGACAGGGGACGGAGAAAAACTGTTTTTT | CASSVTGDGEKLFF
TRBJ1-5 | few | 17 | TRBD1 | TRBV7-8 | TGTGCCAGCAGCTTGGGCATCGGGACAGGTGACAATCAGCCCCAGCATTTT | CASSLGIGTGDNQPQHF
TRBJ1-6 | . | 18 | TRBD1 | TRBV28 | TGTGCCAGCAGTCCTCAACCCGGGACAGGGGGCCTTAATTCACCCCTCCACTTT | CASSPQPGTGGLNSPLHF
TRBJ1-3 | . | 12 | . | TRBV12-3/TRBV12-4 | TGTGCCAGCAGAAGCGTTGGAAACACCATATATTTT | CASRSVGNTIYF
TRBJ1-4 | few | 12 | . | TRBV29-1 | TGCAGCGTTGAGGGGGCGAATGAAAAACTGTTTTTT | CSVEGANEKLFF
TRBJ1-1 | . | 14 | TRBD1 | TRBV15 | TGTGCCACCAGCAGTCGGACAGGGATCACTGAAGCTTTCTTT | CATSSRTGITEAFF
TRBJ2-5 | . | 15 | . | TRBV7-2 | TGTGCCAGCAGCTTAGAAGGTCGAGGTTTGGAGACCCAGTACTTC | CASSLEGRGLETQYF
TRBJ2-7 | . | 13 | . | TRBV2 | TGTGCCAGCACCCGGGACTTTTCCTACGAGCAGTACTTC | CASTRDFSYEQYF
TRBJ2-1 | once | 15 | TRBD1 | TRBV15 | TGTGCCACCAGCGGACAGGGGGAGCTATACAATGAGCAGTTCTTC | CATSGQGELYNEQFF
TRBJ2-2 | . | 15 | TRBD1 | TRBV5-6 | TGTGCCAGCACCCGGACAGGGGGAAACACCGGGGAGCTGTTTTTT | CASTRTGGNTGELFF
TRBJ1-1 | . | 15 | TRBD1 | TRBV4-1 | TGCGCCAGCAGCCTCGCCCCGGGACAGGGGAATTTATCTTTCTTT | CASSLAPGQGNLSFF
TRBJ1-2 | . | 15 | . | TRBV7-8 | TGTGCCAGCAGCTTAGAATTTGGCACTATCACGGACTACACCTTC | CASSLEFGTITDYTF
TRBJ2-7 | . | 14 | . | TRBV6-2/TRBV6-3 | TGTGCCAGCAGTGGGCAGGGCCTCCCCTACGAGCAGTACTTC | CASSGQGLPYEQYF
TRBJ2-4 | . | 16 | . | TRBV5-6 | TGTGCCAGCAGCTTGGCAACAGGGTGGTCCAAAAACATTCAGTACTTC | CASSLATGWSKNIQYF
TRBJ2-7 | . | 15 | . | TRBV4-3 | TGCGCCAGCAGCCCGGACCGGGATCCCTCCTACGAGCAGTACTTC | CASSPDRDPSYEQYF
TRBJ2-7 | . | 13 | TRBD1 | TRBV28 | TGTGCCATAACAGGGGGCGTCTCCTACGAGCAGTACTTC | CAITGGVSYEQYF
TRBJ2-7 | . | 16 | . | TRBV4-3 | TGCGCCAGCAGCCAAGGAGTGGCTAGTGGTATGCCCGAGCAGTACTTC | CASSQGVASGMPEQYF
TRBJ2-3 | . | 15 | TRBD2 | TRBV7-9 | TGTGCCAGCAGCAGTAGCGGGGTCATTGGAGATACGCAGTATTTT | CASSSSGVIGDTQYF
TRBJ2-7 | . | 14 | . | TRBV7-3 | TGTGCCAGCAGCCTATCACCGAGCTCCTACGAGCAGTACTTC | CASSLSPSSYEQYF
TRBJ1-1 | . | 18 | TRBD1 | TRBV29-1 | TGCAGCGTTGAAGAGTCCGGGACAGAGGGGACCATGAACACTGAAGCTTTCTTT | CSVEESGTEGTMNTEAFF
TRBJ1-5 | few | 12 | . | TRBV3-1/TRBV3-2 | TGTGCCAGCAGCCAAGCGGATCAGCCCCAGCATTTT | CASSQADQPQHF
TRBJ2-5 | . | 16 | TRBD2 | TRBV5-1 | TGCGCCAGCAGCTCCATGACTAGCGGGGGCGGGGAGACCCAGTACTTC | CASSSMTSGGGETQYF
TRBJ2-1 | . | 16 | . | TRBV5-1 | TGCGCCAGCAGCTTGGAGAGTTCGGGGGTTTTTAATGAGCAGTTCTTC | CASSLESSGVFNEQFF
TRBJ2-1 | . | 16 | TRBD1 | TRBV5-1 | TGCGCCAGCAGCTTGGAGGTCGGGACAGAGTACAATGAGCAGTTCTTC | CASSLEVGTEYNEQFF
TRBJ1-6 | . | 13 | . | TRBV2 | TGTGCCAGCAGCCCAGAGGATGGTGTAGCCCTCCACTTT | CASSPEDGVALHF
TRBJ2-1 | . | 12 | . | TRBV7-9 | TGTGCCAGCAGCTTTACAGGAAATGAGCAGTTCTTC | CASSFTGNEQFF
TRBJ2-1 | . | 17 | . | TRBV28 | TGTGCCAGCAGTCCCAGGGGGGAGCCCCTTTGGGACAATGAGCAGTTCTTC | CASSPRGEPLWDNEQFF
TRBJ1-6 | . | 13 | TRBD1 | TRBV30 | TGTGCCTGGTCGACAGGGTGGGATTCACCCCTCCACTTT | CAWSTGWDSPLHF
TRBJ1-2 | . | 13 | TRBD1 | TRBV18 | TGTGCCAGCTCCCGGACAGGGTTCGACGGCTACACCTTC | CASSRTGFDGYTF
TRBJ2-3 | . | 15 | . | TRBV2 | TGTGCCAGCAGTGAACGGGGGATAGAAACAGATACGCAGTATTTT | CASSERGIETDTQYF
TRBJ1-2 | once | 14 | TRBD1 | TRBV3-1/TRBV3-2 | TGTGCCAGCAGCCAAGTAGGACAGGGAGGTGGCTACACCTTC | CASSQVGQGGGYTF
TRBJ1-5 | once | 15 | TRBD1 | TRBV19 | TGTGCCAGTAGGGACAGGGCGGTAGGCAATCAGCCCCAGCATTTT | CASRDRAVGNQPQHF
TRBJ2-3 | . | 13 | TRBD1 | TRBV28 | TGTGCCACCGGGACAGGGGGCACAGATACGCAGTATTTT | CATGTGGTDTQYF
TRBJ1-1 | once | 14 | TRBD1 | TRBV5-1 | TGCGCCAGCAGCTCGTTTGACAGGGACACTGAAGCTTTCTTT | CASSSFDRDTEAFF